The 27 T cell receptor beta chains reported below all come from one sample, sequenced in a study of response to subunit inactivated influenza vaccine. TCRdb fed the RT-PCR reads into MiXCR, producing one record per CDR3 protein. Of about 580,000 distinct CDR3 sequences listed, 14% are singletons. Sequencing was performed on PBMCs from blood, taken 12 days after vaccination. The receptor set was obtained from a man aged 50 to 59 who received an inactivated influenza vaccine.

This clonotype was observed at least ten times. The chain recombines TRBV2 with TRBJ1-2; a weak D match, TRBD1 (5 bases). V was clipped by 7 bases and J by 7 bases, with 13 bases between them. In germline, CDR1 is SNHLY, CDR2 FYNNEI. The length of the CDR3 is 12 residues. CDR3 DNA: TGTGCCAGCACCATTGGGGCGGCTGGCTACACCTTC. Translating gives CASTIGAAGYTF. Drawing the rest from reference TRBV2 and TRBJ1-2, the complete variable domain is EPEVTQTPSHQVTQMGQEVILRCVPISNHLYFYWYRQILGQKVEFLVSFYNNEISEKSEIFDDQFSVERPDGSNFTLKIRSTKLEDSAMYFCASTIGAAGYTFGSGTRLTVV.

This clonotype was counted ten times or more. This chain links TRBV7-2 with TRBJ1-2; D is uncertain. This CDR3 has 15 residues. Trimming pared 3 bases from V and 0 bases from J, leaving 11 bases between. Germline V CDR1 and CDR2: SGHTA, FQGNSA. CDR3 in DNA: TGTGCCAGCAGCTTGGTCGGCGGGCCTAACTATGGCTACACCTTC. Translated: CASSLVGGPNYGYTF.

To note about this clonotype: The CDR3 does not close with the conserved phenylalanine or tryptophan, likely indicating a read error. J is TRBJ2-5 and V is TRBV6-1, with 7 bases aligning to TRBD1. V lost 5 bases and J lost 0; bases outside the gene matches: 12. Germline CDR1 reads MNHNS; CDR2 reads SASEGT. The CDR3 totals 17 residues. The CDR3 DNA reads TGTGCCAGCAGTCAAAGCCGTAGGGGGCCCTACCAAGAGACCCAGTACCTC. Translated, it gives CASSQSRRGPYQETQYL.

This clonotype was recorded once. V and J are TRBV10-3 and TRBJ2-5; 8 bases map to TRBD1. CDR3 length: 15 residues. Looked up from germline, CDR1 is ENHRY and CDR2 is SYGVKD. Trimming took 8 bases from V and 2 from J; bases not matched to a gene: 10. CDR3 coding DNA: TGTGCCATCTATGACCCGGGACAGGCACAAGAGACCCAGTACTTC. Translating it yields CAIYDPGQAQETQYF.

This clonotype was observed a handful of times. The rearrangement links TRBV5-1 to TRBJ2-7, with D possibly being TRBD1 or TRBD2 (5 bases each). The CDR3 is made up of 15 amino acids. Germline values: CDR1 SGHRS, CDR2 YFSETQ. Trimming stripped 4 bases from V and 2 bases from J, with 16 bases between. The CDR3 DNA reads TGCGCCAGCAGCATTTTAGCGCCGGGGCCCTACGAGCAGTACTTC. Protein: CASSILAPGPYEQYF.

This clonotype was observed a handful of times. The chain couples TRBV12-3 or TRBV12-4 to TRBJ2-7, with a possible D match to TRBD1 (6 bases). This CDR3 spans 14 amino acids. V dropped 6 bases and J dropped 3 bases, with 15 bases sitting between them. The CDR3 protein is CASSTGTPFYEQYF. In nucleotides, the CDR3 is TGTGCCAGCAGCACCGGGACACCCTTCTACGAGCAGTACTTC.

This chain uses TRBV28 with TRBJ2-7; a weak D match, TRBD1 (5 bases). Germline CDR1 reads MDHEN; CDR2 reads SYDVKM. The CDR3 contains 15 residues. V was trimmed by 3 bases and J by 7 bases, leaving 19 bases between them. The CDR3 sequence is CASSFMGQGFGEQYF. DNA for the CDR3: TGTGCCAGCAGTTTTATGGGCCAGGGCTTCGGGGAGCAGTACTTC.

In this sample, this clonotype turned up a few times. The rearrangement uses TRBV12-3 or TRBV12-4 and TRBJ1-1; no reliable D call. CDR3 length equals 13 residues. Trimming removed 9 bases at V and 0 bases at J, with 11 bases between. The CDR3 loop reads CARAMVMNTEAFF. CDR3 bases: TGTGCCAGGGCGATGGTTATGAACACTGAAGCTTTCTTT.

This clonotype was recorded many times. J is TRBJ2-3 and V is TRBV7-8; weak D call: TRBD2 (6 bases). The V and J ends lost 1 base and 1 base respectively, with 12 bases between them. The CDR3 is 16 amino acids. Germline V gives CDR1 SGHVS, CDR2 FQNEAQ. CDR3 DNA sequence: TGTGCCAGCAGCTTAGTGTTCGGGGGACGCACAGATACGCAGTATTTT. It yields the protein CASSLVFGGRTDTQYF.

Regarding this clonotype: At one end, the junction sequence differs from germline, possibly due to a read error. V and J are TRBV7-2 and TRBJ2-5; maybe TRBD2 (6 bases). Germline CDR1 SGHTA, CDR2 FQGNSA. The CDR3 sequence is 16 residues long. The CDR3 reads CASSGYFSGKIETQYF. The CDR3 nucleotides are TGTGCTAGCAGCGGCTATTTTAGCGGAAAAATAGAGACCCAGTACTTC.

As to this clonotype: This sequence may be a read error, since a much larger clone differs from it by one base. The CDR3 does not close with the conserved phenylalanine or tryptophan, likely indicating a read error. This rearrangement joins TRBV29-1 to TRBJ2-5; D not certain. This CDR3 is 10 amino acids long. Trimming removed 3 bases from V and 5 bases from J, with 4 bases in between. Germline CDR1 SQVTM, CDR2 ANQGSEA. The CDR3 sequence is CSVEGETQYL. CDR3 nucleotides: TGCAGCGTTGAGGGGGAGACCCAGTACTTA.

The genes are TRBV18 and TRBJ2-1; maybe TRBD2 (6 bases). CDR1 and CDR2 (germline): KGHSH, LQKENI. V was clipped by 0 bases and J by 9 bases, with 15 bases between them. The CDR3 sequence is 15 residues long. The CDR3 nucleotides are TGTGCCAGCTCACCACCGGGACTCCCGAAGGGTGAGCAGTTCTTC. Residues: CASSPPGLPKGEQFF.

This chain uses TRBV3-1 with TRBJ2-3; D could derive from TRBD1 or TRBD2 (6 bases each). Germline assignment: CDR1 LGHDT and CDR2 YNNKEL (reference sequence). Between the trimmed V and J ends, which lost 2 bases and 1 base, there was a span of 10 bases. CDR3 length equals 15 residues. The CDR3 coding sequence is TGTGCCAGCAGCCAAACAGGGACTCGCACAGATACGCAGTATTTT. Translated, it gives CASSQTGTRTDTQYF.

This clonotype was picked up many times. The chain employs TRBV29-1 and TRBJ2-1, with 7 nucleotides matching TRBD2. Germline-derived CDR1 and CDR2 are SQVTM and ANQGSEA. Losses at the gene ends were 7 bases for V and 5 bases for J; bases not matched to a gene: 5. The CDR3 spans 12 residues. The CDR3 sequence: CSAGGGNNEQFF. CDR3 coding DNA: TGCAGCGCGGGCGGGGGTAACAATGAGCAGTTCTTC.

This clonotype was found a few times. V and J are TRBV15 and TRBJ2-5, with D possibly being TRBD2 (6 bases). Trimming removed 0 bases from V and 4 bases from J, with 18 bases in between. The length of the CDR3 is 17 residues. Germline V gives CDR1 LNHNV, CDR2 YYDKDF (reference sequence). The CDR3 sequence is CATSRDRARGSSETQYF. For the CDR3, the DNA is TGTGCCACCAGCAGAGATCGGGCGCGGGGAAGCTCAGAGACCCAGTACTTC.

This clonotype was observed a handful of times. V usage is TRBV20-1 and J usage is TRBJ2-7; 9 nucleotides line up with TRBD2. V was pared by 3 bases and J by 2 bases, with 8 bases of the junction left unmatched. Germline CDR1 is DFQATT and CDR2 is SNEGSKA (reference sequence). The CDR3 runs 15 residues. The CDR3 nucleotides read TGCAGTGCTAGTCTGGGCGGGGGGGCTGCCTACGAGCAGTACTTC. As protein: CSASLGGGAAYEQYF.

This chain uses TRBV2 with TRBJ2-7; no firm D call. V lost 3 bases, J lost 3 bases, and 18 bases lay in between. CDR1 is SNHLY, CDR2 FYNNEI, per germline. This CDR3 is 16 amino acids long. This chain's CDR3 is CASSEITKGKNYEQYF. The CDR3 DNA follows: TGTGCCAGCAGTGAGATCACCAAGGGAAAAAACTACGAGCAGTACTTC.

This clonotype turned up a few times. The chain couples TRBV7-2 to TRBJ2-4, with a weak D call TRBD2 (6 bases). This CDR3 comprises 17 residues. The V end lost 1 base, the J end lost 8 bases, and 21 bases lay between the germline ends. CDR1 is SGHTA and CDR2 is FQGNSA in the germline V gene. The chain's CDR3 is CASSLVGGGTRVDIQYF. The CDR3 nucleotides are TGTGCCAGCAGCTTAGTTGGTGGCGGGACCAGAGTAGACATTCAGTACTTC. The full variable domain, rest sourced from reference TRBV7-2 and TRBJ2-4, is GAGVSQSPSNKVTEKGKDVELRCDPISGHTALYWYRQSLGQGLEFLIYFQGNSAPDKSGLPSDRFSAERTGGSVSTLTIQRTQQEDSAVYLCASSLVGGGTRVDIQYFGAGTRLSVL.

The sample holds a few counts of this clonotype. This chain links TRBV20-1 with TRBJ2-3; 8 bases line up with TRBD1. The CDR3 length is 15 residues. CDR1 and CDR2 from the germline V gene are DFQATT and SNEGSKA (reference sequence). The V segment lost 0 bases and the J segment 5 bases; nucleotides outside the gene matches: 7. DNA of the CDR3: TGCAGTGCTAGAGAAGACAGGGGAGAGTTAGATACGCAGTATTTT. Its translation: CSAREDRGELDTQYF.

The V and J genes are TRBV20-1 and TRBJ2-1, with 7 positions matching TRBD2. CDR3 length equals 16 residues. With V trimmed by 0 bases and J by 6 bases, 11 bases remained unmatched. Germline V gene data show CDR1 as DFQATT and CDR2 as SNEGSKA (reference sequence). The CDR3 sequence: CSARDGGRALSNEQFF. The CDR3 DNA is TGCAGTGCTAGAGATGGCGGGAGAGCTCTTTCCAATGAGCAGTTCTTC.

This clonotype was seen repeatedly, ten times or more. V and J are TRBV6-6 and TRBJ2-2; D call uncertain. The germline CDR1 and CDR2 sequences are MNHNY and SVGAGI (reference sequence). CDR3 length: 11 residues. V was shortened by 6 bases and J by 8 bases, with 7 bases between the two germline ends. In DNA, the CDR3 is TGTGCCAGCAGGAAGGAGGGGGAGCTGTTTTTT. Its protein is CASRKEGELFF.

This clonotype showed up just a few times. The gene calls are TRBV5-6 and TRBJ2-6, with D unresolved. CDR1 is SGHDT, CDR2 YYEEEE, per germline. Trimming stripped 2 bases from V and 0 bases from J, with 9 bases between. This CDR3 contains 16 residues. DNA for the CDR3: TGTGCCAGCAGCTTCGAAGTGAGCTCTGGGGCCAACGTCCTGACTTTC. This codes for CASSFEVSSGANVLTF.

The V gene is TRBV15, the J gene TRBJ2-1; no reliable D call. The V gene lost 0 bases and the J gene lost 8 bases, with 8 bases spanning the gap. From germline, CDR1 is LNHNV and CDR2 YYDKDF (reference sequence). The CDR3 is 13 amino acids. The CDR3 DNA reads TGTGCCACCAGCAGAGATTTTAGGGATGAGCAGTTCTTC. It translates to CATSRDFRDEQFF.

This clonotype showed up many times. The chain joins TRBV12-3 or TRBV12-4 to TRBJ2-1; perhaps TRBD2 as D (6 bases). V lost 5 bases and J lost 2, with 13 bases in between. The CDR3 totals 15 residues. The CDR3 DNA reads TGTGCCAGCAGTCCGACTAGTTCGCCCTACAATGAGCAGTTCTTC. It specifies CASSPTSSPYNEQFF.

This clonotype has ten or more counts. The chain joins TRBV12-3 or TRBV12-4 to TRBJ2-5; tentative D call: TRBD1 (6 bases). V was clipped by 5 bases and J by 2 bases, with 15 bases between them. CDR3 length: 15 residues. The CDR3 bases are TGTGCCAGCAGTCCTGGACAGACGGGGCAAGAGACCCAGTACTTC. Residues: CASSPGQTGQETQYF.

There are a few counts of this clonotype. The V gene is TRBV6-2 or TRBV6-3, the J gene TRBJ2-5; D gene ambiguous. CDR3 length: 14 residues. V gave up 4 bases and J gave up 5 bases, with 14 bases separating them. In germline, CDR1 is MNHEY, CDR2 SVGEGT. The CDR3 sequence is CASSSFSLRETQYF. CDR3 sequence (DNA): TGTGCCAGCAGTTCCTTTTCCCTACGGGAGACCCAGTACTTC.

This clonotype was observed a handful of times. The chain joins TRBV3-1 to TRBJ1-1; tentatively, D is TRBD1 (6 bases). V was shortened by 1 base and J by 12 bases, with 15 bases between the two germline ends. CDR3 length: 13 amino acids. Germline CDR1 is LGHDT and CDR2 is YNNKEL (reference sequence). Written as DNA, the CDR3 is TGTGCCAGCAGCCAAGGACAGCGGGGGCCGTCTTTCTTT. It is translated as CASSQGQRGPSFF.